Each of the 22 T cell receptor beta chains below was sequenced from the same sample in a study of early T cells in non-severe SARS-CoV-2 infection. TCRdb used MiXCR to reprocess the 5' RACE reads, holding one entry per CDR3 protein. The sample has tens of thousands of distinct CDR3 sequences, 7% to 10% seen once. Sequencing used whole blood. The receptors stem from an adult who was a healthcare worker with PCR-confirmed SARS-CoV-2 infection or an uninfected control (not recorded which).

The chain uses TRBV13 and TRBJ2-7; 7 bases are a match to TRBD1. Trimming took 5 bases from V and 5 from J; bases not matched to a gene: 9. This CDR3 region has 14 residues. Germline V lookup: CDR1 PRHDT, CDR2 FYEKMQ (reference sequence). This CDR3 is CASSKKQGSDEQYF. The DNA for the CDR3 is TGTGCCAGCAGCAAGAAACAGGGGTCTGACGAGCAGTACTTC.

This clonotype was recorded a few times. This chain links TRBV11-2 with TRBJ2-1; D call uncertain. Trimming took off 0 bases at V and 3 bases at J, with 9 bases between the two ends. This CDR3 is 15 amino acids long. CDR1 SGHAT and CDR2 FQNNGV come from the germline V gene. The DNA of the CDR3 is TGTGCCAGCAGCTTAGAGGGCAGGAACTACAATGAGCAGTTCTTC. Translating gives CASSLEGRNYNEQFF.

A few counts support this clonotype. This sequence joins TRBV9 and TRBJ2-7, with no clear D. The V gene lost 0 bases and the J gene lost 1 base, with 8 bases spanning the gap. CDR1 and CDR2 from the germline V gene are SGDLS and YYNGEE. This CDR3 contains 14 residues. The CDR3 sequence: CASSVGKVSYEQYF. Here the CDR3 DNA reads TGTGCCAGCAGCGTAGGAAAAGTTTCCTACGAGCAGTACTTC. Full variable domain (rest looked up from reference TRBV9 and TRBJ2-7): DSGVTQTPKHLITATGQRVTLRCSPRSGDLSVYWYQQSLDQGLQFLIQYYNGEERAKGNILERFSAQQFPDLHSELNLSSLELGDSALYFCASSVGKVSYEQYFGPGTRLTVT.

This clonotype was seen a few times. V is TRBV29-1 and J is TRBJ2-7; TRBD1 agrees at 8 bases. The CDR3 spans 14 residues. The ends lost 5 bases at V and 3 bases at J; junction bases unmatched: 9. Germline V gene data show CDR1 as SQVTM and CDR2 as ANQGSEA. CDR3 sequence: CSVLNRGENYEQYF. CDR3 bases: TGCAGCGTTCTGAACAGGGGGGAGAACTACGAGCAGTACTTC.

The chain couples TRBV20-1 to TRBJ2-2, with 10 bases that match TRBD2. After removal of 0 bases from V and 5 bases from J, the junction contained 3 bases not matched to a gene. The CDR3 contains 15 residues. Germline CDR1 DFQATT, CDR2 SNEGSKA (reference sequence). The CDR3 here is CSARDLAGVTGELFF. The CDR3 DNA is TGCAGTGCTAGAGATCTAGCGGGAGTTACCGGGGAGCTGTTTTTT.

This clonotype was seen many times. The gene calls are TRBV20-1 and TRBJ1-1; a weak D match, TRBD1 (6 bases). The CDR3 totals 12 residues. Germline CDR1 DFQATT, CDR2 SNEGSKA (reference sequence). Trimming left V 5 bases short and J 5 bases short, with 12 bases between. In nucleotides, the CDR3 is TGCAGTGCTGCGAACAGGGATACTGAAGCTTTCTTT. Translation gives CSAANRDTEAFF.

The genes are TRBV6-1 and TRBJ1-2; no clear D gene. The germline CDR1 and CDR2 sequences are MNHNS and SASEGT. CDR3 length equals 13 residues. V lost 1 base to trimming and J lost 7 bases, with 10 bases between them. This chain's CDR3 is CASSEGLRVGYTF. Here the CDR3 DNA reads TGTGCCAGCAGTGAAGGTTTGAGAGTTGGCTACACCTTC.

The table lists this clonotype with a few counts. The rearrangement links TRBV29-1 to TRBJ2-1; 7 positions match TRBD2. The CDR3 loop spans 11 amino acids. CDR1 is SQVTM, CDR2 ANQGSEA, per germline. CDR3: CSMGGSREQFF. CDR3 nucleotides: TGCAGTATGGGGGGGAGTCGTGAGCAGTTCTTC.

This clonotype was found a few times. The chain employs TRBV6-1 and TRBJ1-2; no definite D call. There are 12 residues in the CDR3. With 6 bases removed from V and 4 bases from J, the gap between germline ends came to 9 bases. Germline CDR1 MNHNS, CDR2 SASEGT. CDR3 region: CASRMDFYGYTF. In DNA, the CDR3 is TGTGCCAGCAGGATGGATTTCTATGGCTACACCTTC.

This chain joins TRBV9 and TRBJ2-1; 7 bases map to TRBD2. Germline CDR1 is SGDLS and CDR2 is YYNGEE. Losses at the gene ends were 4 bases for V and 1 base for J; bases not matched to a gene: 11. The CDR3 spans 17 residues. For the CDR3, the DNA is TGTGCCAGCAGCTCCCGTAGGGCTAGCGGATCCTACAATGAGCAGTTCTTC. Translating it yields CASSSRRASGSYNEQFF.

This clonotype has just a few counts. This may stem from a read error, because a much larger clone lies one nucleotide away. This chain links TRBV9 with TRBJ1-1, with D possibly matching TRBD1 (5 bases). Germline lookup yields CDR1 SGDLS and CDR2 YYNGEE. CDR3 length: 14 amino acids. The CDR3 sequence is CASSVDQSDMEVFF. Written as DNA, the CDR3 is TGTGCCAGCAGCGTAGATCAGTCGGACATGGAAGTTTTCTTT.

This chain uses TRBV28 with TRBJ2-5; the match to TRBD1 covers 7 bases. Germline CDR1 MDHEN, CDR2 SYDVKM. J gave up 5 bases and V 10 bases, and 10 bases lay outside the gene matches. The CDR3 is 13 amino acids. The CDR3 sequence: CATRLQGLETQYF. The CDR3 DNA follows: TGTGCCACCAGACTACAGGGGCTGGAGACCCAGTACTTC.

The table lists this clonotype with many counts. The chain carries TRBV20-1 and TRBJ2-3; 10 nucleotides agree with TRBD2. The germline V gene encodes CDR1 DFQATT and CDR2 SNEGSKA (reference sequence). This CDR3 has 15 residues. The J segment lost 5 bases and the V segment lost 6 bases, leaving 11 bases of the junction unmatched. In nucleotides, the CDR3 is TGCAGTGCGAGGCTTAGCGGGAGGAGGGAAGATACGCAGTATTTT. It translates to CSARLSGRREDTQYF.

This clonotype was detected a few times. The chain has TRBV12-3 or TRBV12-4 and TRBJ2-3; 7 nucleotides agree with TRBD2. This CDR3 comprises 14 residues. J was trimmed by 2 bases and V by 6 bases; bases with no gene match: 5. The CDR3 sequence is CASRSTSPTDTQYF. The DNA of the CDR3 is TGTGCCAGCAGATCGACTAGCCCCACAGATACGCAGTATTTT.

The V gene is TRBV6-6, the J gene TRBJ1-3, with TRBD1 as a possible D gene (6 bases). CDR1 is MNHNY and CDR2 is SVGAGI in the germline V gene (reference sequence). This CDR3 has 14 residues. The ends were cut back, 6 bases at V and 2 bases at J, with 11 bases in the middle. The CDR3 loop is CASRTGITGNTIYF. CDR3 DNA sequence: TGTGCCAGCAGGACAGGAATTACTGGAAACACCATATATTTT.

This chain links TRBV20-1 with TRBJ1-1; D is uncertain. The CDR3 sequence is 13 residues long. Germline CDR1 and CDR2: DFQATT and SNEGSKA (reference sequence). Trimming stripped 1 base from V and 1 base from J, with 7 bases between. The CDR3 spells CSARGSGNTEAFF. CDR3 DNA sequence: TGCAGTGCTAGAGGGTCCGGGAACACTGAAGCTTTCTTT.

This clonotype was observed many times. In DNA form, the CDR3 reads TGCAGTGCTAGCCGAGGGTACGAGCAGTACTTC. It yields the protein CSASRGYEQYF. The rearrangement joins TRBV20-1 to TRBJ2-7; TRBD2 might be the D (5 bases). V shed 3 bases and J shed 4 bases, with 7 bases lying between them. The germline CDR1 and CDR2 sequences are DFQATT and SNEGSKA (reference sequence). The CDR3 has 11 amino acids.

In its sample, this clonotype was seen many times. The gene calls are TRBV20-1 and TRBJ2-1, with a weak D call TRBD1 (5 bases). The CDR3 runs 12 residues. Germline-derived CDR1 and CDR2 are DFQATT and SNEGSKA (reference sequence). Trimming removed 6 bases at V and 3 bases at J, with 9 bases between. The CDR3 protein is CSASRDYNEQFF. The CDR3 bases are TGCAGTGCGAGCAGGGACTACAATGAGCAGTTCTTC.

Turning to this clonotype: No conserved phenylalanine or tryptophan ends this CDR3, so it is likely a read error. V usage is TRBV5-1 and J usage is TRBJ2-1; the match to TRBD1 covers 10 bases. The CDR3 has 16 residues. CDR1 is SGHRS, CDR2 YFSETQ, per germline. V dropped 4 bases and J dropped 9; count of bases not matched to a gene: 13. CDR3 region: CASSLQGDRGGGEQFL. Here the CDR3 DNA reads TGCGCCAGCAGCCTACAAGGGGACAGGGGAGGTGGTGAGCAGTTCTTA.

This clonotype was recorded a few times. The V and J genes are TRBV2 and TRBJ2-4; the D is unclear. CDR1 and CDR2 (germline): SNHLY, FYNNEI. The CDR3 has 12 amino acids. V lost 7 bases to trimming and J lost 2 bases, with 6 bases between them. As DNA, the CDR3 is TGTGCCAGCAAGTTTCCCAAAAACATTCAGTACTTC. Its protein product is CASKFPKNIQYF.

This clonotype was picked up a small number of times. The rearrangement links TRBV18 to TRBJ2-7; TRBD2 aligns across 11 bases. Germline V lookup: CDR1 KGHSH, CDR2 LQKENI. With 4 bases clipped from V and 6 bases from J, the junction kept 11 bases outside the gene matches. The CDR3 consists of 16 residues. The CDR3 here is CASSLGLAGASPEQYF. The DNA of the CDR3 is TGTGCCAGCTCACTAGGACTAGCGGGCGCCTCCCCCGAGCAGTACTTC.

The table lists this clonotype with a few counts. CDR3: CSARGGDEQYF. The CDR3 DNA sequence: TGCAGTGCTAGAGGGGGAGACGAGCAGTACTTC. The chain couples TRBV20-1 to TRBJ2-7, with TRBD2 as a possible D gene (5 bases). Germline lookup yields CDR1 DFQATT and CDR2 SNEGSKA (reference sequence). V lost 1 base and J lost 5, with 6 bases in between. The CDR3 contains 11 residues.